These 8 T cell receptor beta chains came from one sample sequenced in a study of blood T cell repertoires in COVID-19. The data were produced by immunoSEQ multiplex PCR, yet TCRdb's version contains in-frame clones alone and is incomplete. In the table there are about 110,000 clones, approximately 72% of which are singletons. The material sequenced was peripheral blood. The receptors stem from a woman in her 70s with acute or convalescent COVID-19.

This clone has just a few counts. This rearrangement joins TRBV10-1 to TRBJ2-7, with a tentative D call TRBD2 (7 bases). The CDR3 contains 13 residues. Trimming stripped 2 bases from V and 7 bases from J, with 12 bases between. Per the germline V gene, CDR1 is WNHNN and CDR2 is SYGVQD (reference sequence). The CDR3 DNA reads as TGCGCCAGCAGTGAGAGGCGGGGGCAAGAGCAGTACTTC. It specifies CASSERRGQEQYF.

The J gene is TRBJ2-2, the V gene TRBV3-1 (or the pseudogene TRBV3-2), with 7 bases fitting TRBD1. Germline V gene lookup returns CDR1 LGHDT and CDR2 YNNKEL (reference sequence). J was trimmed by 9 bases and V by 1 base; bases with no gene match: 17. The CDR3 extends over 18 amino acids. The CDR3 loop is CASSQGSGGGFKRRELFF. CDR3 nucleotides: TGTGCCAGCAGCCAAGGGTCAGGGGGTGGCTTCAAGCGAAGGGAGCTGTTTTTT.

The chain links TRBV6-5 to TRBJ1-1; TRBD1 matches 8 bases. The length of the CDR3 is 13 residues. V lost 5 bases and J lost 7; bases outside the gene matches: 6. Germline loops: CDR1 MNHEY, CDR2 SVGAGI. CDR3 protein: CASSLATGVEAFF. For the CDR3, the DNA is TGTGCCAGCAGTCTAGCGACAGGGGTTGAAGCTTTCTTT.

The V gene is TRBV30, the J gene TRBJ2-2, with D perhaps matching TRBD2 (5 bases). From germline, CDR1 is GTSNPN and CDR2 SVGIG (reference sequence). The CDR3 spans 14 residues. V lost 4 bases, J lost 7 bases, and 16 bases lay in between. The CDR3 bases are TGTGCCTGGACCTTGACTATAAGTGACGGGGAGCTGTTTTTT. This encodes CAWTLTISDGELFF.

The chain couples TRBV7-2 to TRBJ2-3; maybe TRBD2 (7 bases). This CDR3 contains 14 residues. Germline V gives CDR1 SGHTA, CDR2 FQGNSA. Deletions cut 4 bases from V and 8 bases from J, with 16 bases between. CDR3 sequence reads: CASSSPRGAGTQYF. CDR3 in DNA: TGTGCCAGCAGCTCACCCCGGGGGGCCGGTACGCAGTATTTT.

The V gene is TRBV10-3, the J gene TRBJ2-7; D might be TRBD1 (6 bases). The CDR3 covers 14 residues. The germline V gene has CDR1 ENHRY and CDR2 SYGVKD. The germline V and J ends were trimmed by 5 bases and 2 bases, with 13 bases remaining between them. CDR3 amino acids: CAISPLQGTYEQYF. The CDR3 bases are TGTGCCATCAGTCCTTTACAGGGAACCTACGAGCAGTACTTC.

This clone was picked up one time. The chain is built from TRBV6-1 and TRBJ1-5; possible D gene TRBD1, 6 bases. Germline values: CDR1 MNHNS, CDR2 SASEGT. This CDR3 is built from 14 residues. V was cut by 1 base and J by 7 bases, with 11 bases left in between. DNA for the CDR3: TGTGCCAGCAGTGAAGACAGGGTTGGGCAGCCCCAGCATTTT. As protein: CASSEDRVGQPQHF.

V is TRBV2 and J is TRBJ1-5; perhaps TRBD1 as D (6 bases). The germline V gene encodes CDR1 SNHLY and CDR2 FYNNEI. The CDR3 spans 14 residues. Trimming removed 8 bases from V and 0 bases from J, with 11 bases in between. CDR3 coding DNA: TGTGCCAGCCGTGGGACAAATAGCAATCAGCCCCAGCATTTT. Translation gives CASRGTNSNQPQHF.